The rows below give T cell receptor beta chains drawn from one sample of a study of blood T cell repertoires in COVID-19. TCRdb's table, derived via immunoSEQ multiplex PCR, lists solely in-frame clones and lacks some. Of about 370,000 clones listed, around 87% are singletons. What was sequenced was peripheral blood. Receptor source: a woman in her twenties or thirties with COVID-19, enrolled during active disease. CDR3s include the opening cysteine and the closing phenylalanine or tryptophan. Fields, in order: CDR3 length, V gene, clone size, D gene, J gene, CDR3 protein, CDR3 DNA. D genes are given only for firm matches. The size entry is marked missing in some rows and otherwise reads once, few, many or a size class.

14	TRBV6-6	-	-	TRBJ1-2	CASSPAAGLQGYTF	TGTGCCAGCAGCCCTGCAGCAGGGCTCCAGGGCTACACCTTC
12	TRBV3-1/TRBV3-2	-	-	TRBJ2-5	CASKTGSGTQYF	TGTGCCAGCAAAACAGGGAGTGGGACCCAGTACTTC
16	TRBV6-5	-	-	TRBJ1-4	CASSYSGGEPNEKLFF	TGTGCCAGCAGTTACTCAGGGGGTGAGCCTAATGAAAAACTGTTTTTT
17	TRBV4-1	-	-	TRBJ1-5	CASSQDRGAPGGQPQHF	TGCGCCAGCAGCCAAGATCGGGGGGCTCCCGGGGGTCAGCCCCAGCATTTT
14	TRBV5-6	-	-	TRBJ1-2	CASSLNGAGDGYTF	TGTGCCAGCAGCTTGAATGGGGCAGGGGACGGCTACACCTTC
15	TRBV7-3	-	-	TRBJ2-1	CASSLTDRGYNEQFF	TGTGCCAGCAGCTTAACGGACCGAGGGTACAATGAGCAGTTCTTC
14	TRBV7-2	few	-	TRBJ2-3	CASSLAASTDTQYF	TGTGCCAGCAGCTTAGCAGCTAGCACAGATACGCAGTATTTT
20	TRBV2	-	TRBD2	TRBJ2-7	CASRGVSAPGLAGGPYEQYF	TGTGCCAGCAGAGGCGTCTCAGCCCCGGGACTAGCGGGAGGCCCCTACGAGCAGTACTTC
12	TRBV4-1	-	TRBD2	TRBJ2-2	CASSREGGELFF	TGCGCCAGCAGCCGGGAGGGCGGGGAGCTGTTTTTT
14	TRBV29-1	-	TRBD1	TRBJ2-4	CSVIGDSGKNIQYF	TGCAGCGTTATCGGGGACAGTGGCAAAAACATTCAGTACTTC
14	TRBV6-5	-	TRBD1	TRBJ1-5	CASTPQGGNQPQHF	TGTGCCAGCACCCCACAGGGGGGTAACCAGCCCCAGCATTTT
15	TRBV11-2	-	TRBD2	TRBJ2-5	CASTYGRVGEETQYF	TGTGCCAGCACCTACGGGAGGGTGGGTGAAGAGACCCAGTACTTC
16	TRBV6-6	-	TRBD2	TRBJ2-1	CASSYRGTSGSDEQFF	TGTGCCAGCAGTTACAGAGGGACTAGCGGGAGCGACGAGCAGTTCTTC
16	TRBV9	-	TRBD1	TRBJ2-3	CASSVGTGGWTDTQYF	TGTGCCAGCAGCGTAGGGACAGGGGGCTGGACAGATACGCAGTATTTT
16	TRBV6-5	-	-	TRBJ2-1	CASSYNGVSGGNEQFF	TGTGCCAGCAGTTACAACGGGGTATCAGGAGGCAATGAGCAGTTCTTC
15	TRBV15	-	-	TRBJ2-1	CATRADQGGYNEQFF	TGTGCCACCAGGGCGGACCAAGGGGGTTACAATGAGCAGTTCTTC
14	TRBV19	once	-	TRBJ2-7	CASSSDRLDYEQYF	TGTGCCAGTAGCTCCGACAGGCTGGACTACGAGCAGTACTTC
14	TRBV27	-	-	TRBJ1-6	CASSYSGNSSPLHF	TGTGCCAGCAGTTACAGTGGAAATAGTTCACCCCTCCACTTT
17	TRBV18	-	-	TRBJ1-3	CASSPERRGLSGNTIYF	TGTGCCAGCTCACCAGAAAGGCGAGGGCTTTCTGGAAACACCATATATTTT
17	TRBV6-1	-	-	TRBJ2-1	CASSGPSGAFAYNEQFF	TGTGCCAGCAGTGGGCCCTCGGGAGCGTTTGCCTACAATGAGCAGTTCTTC
18	TRBV25-1	-	TRBD2	TRBJ2-3	CASSEYGLTSGSTDTQYF	TGTGCCAGCAGTGAATACGGATTAACTAGCGGGAGTACAGATACGCAGTATTTT
15	TRBV4-1	few	TRBD2	TRBJ2-5	CASSQELAVQETQYF	TGCGCCAGCAGCCAAGAACTAGCGGTCCAAGAGACCCAGTACTTC
13	TRBV15	-	-	TRBJ1-3	CATLQGSGNTIYF	TGTGCCACCTTACAGGGCTCTGGAAACACCATATATTTT
15	TRBV5-1	many	-	TRBJ2-7	CASSLVAGSVREQYF	TGCGCCAGCAGCTTGGTCGCAGGGTCAGTTCGCGAGCAGTACTTC
14	TRBV19	-	-	TRBJ1-5	CASSMMQNHQPQHF	TGTGCCAGTAGTATGATGCAGAATCATCAGCCCCAGCATTTT
17	TRBV7-2	-	TRBD1	TRBJ1-5	CASSLEGQGTLNQPQHF	TGTGCCAGCAGCTTAGAGGGACAGGGTACTTTAAATCAGCCCCAGCATTTT
15	TRBV10-3	-	TRBD1	TRBJ1-2	CAIRGPSRTGEGYTF	TGTGCCATCAGGGGACCGAGTAGGACAGGGGAAGGCTACACCTTC
14	TRBV15	-	-	TRBJ1-1	CATSRGQVYTEAFF	TGTGCCACCAGCAGAGGACAGGTCTACACTGAAGCTTTCTTT
15	TRBV4-1	-	-	TRBJ1-2	CASSPREGGNYGYTF	TGCGCCAGCAGCCCTCGGGAGGGGGGTAACTATGGCTACACCTTC
17	TRBV10-3	-	TRBD1	TRBJ2-6	CAISEDRGRDVANVLTF	TGTGCCATCAGTGAAGACAGGGGGCGCGATGTTGCCAACGTCCTGACTTTC